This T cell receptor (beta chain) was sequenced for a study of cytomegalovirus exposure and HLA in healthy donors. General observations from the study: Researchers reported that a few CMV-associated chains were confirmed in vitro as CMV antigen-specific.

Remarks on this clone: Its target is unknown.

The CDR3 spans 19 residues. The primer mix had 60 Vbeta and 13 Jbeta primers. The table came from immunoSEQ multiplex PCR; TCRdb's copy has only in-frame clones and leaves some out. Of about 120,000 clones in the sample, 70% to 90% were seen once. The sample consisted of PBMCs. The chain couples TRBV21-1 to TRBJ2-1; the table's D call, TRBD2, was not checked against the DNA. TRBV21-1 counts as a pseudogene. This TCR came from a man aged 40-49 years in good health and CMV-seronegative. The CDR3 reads CASSETKTSGSVDYNEQFF. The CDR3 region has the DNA TGTGCCAGCAGCGAGACGAAGACTAGCGGGAGCGTGGACTACAATGAGCAGTTCTTC.